Shown below are 31 T cell receptor beta chains from a single sample sequenced in a study of cytomegalovirus exposure and HLA in healthy donors (dated 2017 in TCRdb). The library came from the immunoSEQ multiplex PCR assay. For the multiplex PCR, a mixture combining 60 forward primers for TCR Vbeta segments and 13 reverse primers for TCR Jbeta segments was used. Entries here come from immuneACCESS through TCRdb and include only in-frame sequences with V and J called. Some clones fail to appear in such tables; in the studies checked, an unresolved V gene covers under half of the shortfall, and the cause of the remainder is unknown. The sample table contains about 150,000 clones; only one count was recorded for 80% to 90% of them. The ten largest make up 2% to 2.5% of the sample. The material sequenced was PBMCs. These receptor sequences come from a boy aged 2 to 10 in good health and CMV-seronegative.

This sequence joins TRBV29-1 and TRBJ1-1, with unresolved D. The CDR3 has 11 residues. V was shortened by 4 bases and J by 3 bases, with 6 bases between the two germline ends. CDR1 and CDR2 from the germline V gene are SQVTM and ANQGSEA. The chain's CDR3 is CSVVLDTEAFF. The CDR3 DNA reads as TGCAGCGTTGTACTGGACACTGAAGCTTTCTTT.

Of note for this clone: In the same sample, other DNA sequences code for this CDR3. This chain links TRBV19 with TRBJ2-1; TRBD1 aligns across 9 bases. This CDR3 has 14 residues. V lost 4 bases and J lost 7; bases outside the gene matches: 5. Germline lookup yields CDR1 LNHDA and CDR2 SQIVND (reference sequence). The DNA of the CDR3 is TGTGCCAGTAGTACCCGGGACAGGGTAAATGAGCAGTTCTTC. Its protein product is CASSTRDRVNEQFF.

This clone appeared a single time. For the CDR3, the DNA is TGTGCCACCAGCAAAACAGGGAGTCGTATCTTGCAGTACTTC. It codes for CATSKTGSRILQYF. The chain has TRBV15 and TRBJ2-7; D perhaps matches TRBD1 (6 bases). Trimming took off 4 bases at V and 9 bases at J, with 19 bases between the two ends. Germline CDR1 reads LNHNV; CDR2 reads YYDKDF (reference sequence). There are 14 residues in the CDR3.

There are a few counts of this clone. CDR3 in DNA: TGTGCCAGCAGCTTAGTGCCAGGGGGCTCGGGTGTAGAGACCCAGTACTTC. It translates to CASSLVPGGSGVETQYF. This chain uses TRBV7-9 with TRBJ2-5; 8 bases are a match to TRBD1. The germline V gene has CDR1 SEHNR and CDR2 FQNEAQ (reference sequence). This CDR3 contains 17 residues. After removal of 1 base from V and 4 bases from J, the junction contained 11 bases not matched to a gene.

The chain joins TRBV2 to TRBJ1-2; unclear D gene. Germline V gene lookup returns CDR1 SNHLY and CDR2 FYNNEI. The V end was cut by 3 bases, the J end by 4 bases, with 12 bases between. The CDR3 contains 14 residues. CDR3 region: CASSDDFASYGYTF. DNA of the CDR3: TGTGCCAGCAGTGACGACTTCGCGTCCTATGGCTACACCTTC.

This sequence joins TRBV30 and TRBJ1-6; 7 nucleotides line up with TRBD1. V trimming: 3 bases; J trimming: 4 bases; junction bases outside the gene matches: 3. Germline V CDR1 and CDR2: GTSNPN, SVGIG (reference sequence). This CDR3 has 14 amino acids. In DNA, the CDR3 is TGTGCCTGGAGCTACAGGGGTTATAATTCACCCCTCCACTTT. As protein: CAWSYRGYNSPLHF. The full variable domain, completed using reference TRBV30 and TRBJ1-6, is SQTIHQWPATLVQPVGSPLSLECTVEGTSNPNLYWYRQAAGRGLQLLFYSVGIGQISSEVPQNLSASRPQDRQFILSSKKLLLSDSGFYLCAWSYRGYNSPLHFGNGTRLTVT.

The chain joins TRBV4-1 to TRBJ1-1, with unresolved D. The CDR3 runs to 12 residues. Trimming pared 1 base from V and 5 bases from J, leaving 5 bases between. CDR1 is MGHRA, CDR2 YSYEKL, per germline. The CDR3 nucleotides read TGCGCCAGCAGCCAAGTTCGGACTGAAGCTTTCTTT. Protein: CASSQVRTEAFF.

This chain links TRBV7-8 with TRBJ2-5; the D gene is possibly TRBD1 (6 bases). This CDR3 has 14 residues. V was shortened by 2 bases and J by 13 bases, with 20 bases between the two germline ends. Per germline, CDR1 SGHVS and CDR2 FQNEAQ. The CDR3 coding sequence is TGTGCCAGCAGCTTAATGGGACACCACGCGGGCGGGTACTTC. Its translation: CASSLMGHHAGGYF. Based on the CDR3 plus reference TRBV7-8 and TRBJ2-5, the full variable domain is GAGVSQSPRYKVAKRGQDVALRCDPISGHVSLFWYQQALGQGPEFLTYFQNEAQLDKSGLPSDRFFAERPEGSVSTLKIQRTQQEDSAVYLCASSLMGHHAGGYFGPGTRLLVL.

This clone was seen once. The chain carries TRBV5-4 and TRBJ2-1; D is perhaps TRBD1 (5 bases). CDR1 is SGHNT and CDR2 is YYREEE in the germline V gene (reference sequence). The CDR3 spans 15 residues. V was clipped by 0 bases and J by 3 bases, with 10 bases between them. The CDR3: CASSLVREHYNEQFF. In DNA, the CDR3 is TGTGCCAGCAGCTTGGTCAGGGAACACTACAATGAGCAGTTCTTC.

The rearrangement uses TRBV30 and TRBJ1-2; D may be TRBD1 (6 bases). Germline loops: CDR1 GTSNPN, CDR2 SVGIG (reference sequence). The CDR3 is made up of 13 amino acids. V was shortened by 3 bases and J by 2 bases, with 10 bases between the two germline ends. The CDR3 loop is CAWSPGQNYGYTF. The CDR3 DNA reads TGTGCCTGGAGCCCTGGACAGAACTATGGCTACACCTTC.

J is TRBJ1-1 and V is TRBV9; a possible D gene is TRBD1 (6 bases). Germline V gives CDR1 SGDLS, CDR2 YYNGEE. This CDR3 contains 15 residues. V was shortened by 3 bases and J by 5 bases, with 17 bases between the two germline ends. The CDR3 bases are TGTGCCAGCAGCGGGTCAGGGGACGTAAGGACTGAAGCTTTCTTT. It specifies CASSGSGDVRTEAFF.

V is TRBV6-6 and J is TRBJ1-5, with TRBD1 as a possible D gene (6 bases). V lost 7 bases to trimming and J lost 3 bases, with 19 bases between them. The CDR3 is made up of 16 amino acids. The germline V gene encodes CDR1 MNHNY and CDR2 SVGAGI (reference sequence). CDR3 coding DNA: TGTGCCAGCACTCAGAAGACAGGATTCCTCAATCAGCCCCAGCATTTT. This encodes CASTQKTGFLNQPQHF.

The chain joins TRBV6-5 to TRBJ1-2; 8 nucleotides agree with TRBD1. Germline CDR1 and CDR2: MNHEY and SVGAGI. With 6 bases clipped from V and 4 bases from J, the junction kept 7 bases outside the gene matches. The CDR3 loop spans 14 amino acids. The CDR3: CASRRTGFRYGYTF. DNA for the CDR3: TGTGCCAGCAGACGGACAGGGTTTCGCTATGGCTACACCTTC.

This clone was found once. The V gene is TRBV4-3, the J gene TRBJ2-3, with D unresolved. V was trimmed by 4 bases and J by 7 bases, leaving 12 bases between them. Germline assignment: CDR1 LGHNA and CDR2 YSLEER. CDR3 length: 13 amino acids. The CDR3: CASSLQVWYTQYF. The CDR3 nucleotides read TGCGCCAGCAGCCTCCAGGTCTGGTATACGCAGTATTTT.

This clone is a singleton in its sample. The chain is built from TRBV6-4 and TRBJ2-1; D gene ambiguous. With 3 bases removed from V and 0 bases from J, the gap between germline ends came to 3 bases. The CDR3 has 13 residues. CDR1 and CDR2 (germline): MRHNA, SNTAGT. For the CDR3, the DNA is TGTGCCAGCAGTGAGAGCTCCTACAATGAGCAGTTCTTC. Translated: CASSESSYNEQFF.

The V and J genes are TRBV5-4 and TRBJ1-1; D may be TRBD1 (6 bases). The CDR3 extends over 15 amino acids. CDR1 is SGHNT, CDR2 YYREEE, per germline (reference sequence). V was shortened by 4 bases and J by 5 bases, with 18 bases between the two germline ends. The CDR3 region has the DNA TGTGCCAGCAGCCGTCCAGGGGAGTCGGCGACTGAAGCTTTCTTT. Its protein is CASSRPGESATEAFF.

The V gene is TRBV2, the J gene TRBJ2-6; D is undetermined. Trimming pared 3 bases from V and 4 bases from J, leaving 10 bases between. This CDR3 contains 15 residues. Germline V gives CDR1 SNHLY, CDR2 FYNNEI. The CDR3: CASSEGILGANVLTF. For the CDR3, the DNA is TGTGCCAGCAGTGAGGGTATACTAGGGGCCAACGTCCTGACTTTC.

The J gene is TRBJ2-1, the V gene TRBV27; 13 bases are a match to TRBD2. V lost 3 bases to trimming and J lost 7 bases; unmatched junction nucleotides: 6. The CDR3 covers 16 residues. Germline CDR1 reads MNHEY; CDR2 reads SMNVEV (reference sequence). The CDR3 reads CASSFRTSGRGNEQFF. The CDR3, as DNA: TGTGCCAGCAGTTTCCGGACTAGCGGGAGAGGGAATGAGCAGTTCTTC.

The chain joins TRBV29-1 to TRBJ2-1; 8 nucleotides match TRBD1. Germline-derived CDR1 and CDR2 are SQVTM and ANQGSEA. This CDR3 is built from 15 residues. The V segment lost 6 bases and the J segment 4 bases; nucleotides outside the gene matches: 11. In DNA, the CDR3 is TGCAGCGTGGGACAGGTTGCCAAATCATACAATGAGCAGTTCTTC. This encodes CSVGQVAKSYNEQFF.

V is TRBV4-1 and J is TRBJ2-3; a possible D gene is TRBD2 (5 bases). Germline V gene data show CDR1 as MGHRA and CDR2 as YSYEKL. There are 15 residues in the CDR3. V gave up 0 bases and J gave up 3 bases, with 10 bases separating them. The CDR3 DNA reads as TGCGCCAGCAGCCAAGATCGGGGTTTGACAGATACGCAGTATTTT. Translation gives CASSQDRGLTDTQYF.

This sequence joins TRBV27 and TRBJ2-1, with D hard to call. The CDR3 sequence is 13 residues long. In germline, CDR1 is MNHEY, CDR2 SMNVEV (reference sequence). The V end was cut by 6 bases, the J end by 10 bases, with 16 bases between. CDR3 amino acids: CASSIPWSREQFF. The CDR3 DNA follows: TGTGCCAGCAGCATCCCCTGGAGCCGGGAGCAGTTCTTC.

The chain employs TRBV6-1 and TRBJ1-1, with no clear D. CDR3 length: 12 amino acids. Looked up from germline, CDR1 is MNHNS and CDR2 is SASEGT. The V end lost 1 base, the J end lost 6 bases, and 6 bases lay between the germline ends. The CDR3 loop reads CASSEVLAEAFF. The DNA for the CDR3 is TGTGCCAGCAGTGAAGTTTTAGCTGAAGCTTTCTTT.

CDR3 protein: CASSLDGAQYQETQYF. The CDR3 nucleotides are TGTGCCAGCAGCTTAGACGGTGCCCAATACCAAGAGACCCAGTACTTC. The chain is built from TRBV13 and TRBJ2-5; no clear D. V was shortened by 1 base and J by 0 bases, with 12 bases between the two germline ends. CDR1 and CDR2 (germline): PRHDT, FYEKMQ (reference sequence). The CDR3 length is 16 residues.

The V gene is TRBV5-1, the J gene TRBJ1-1; D possibly corresponds to TRBD1 (6 bases). V dropped 0 bases and J dropped 5 bases, with 8 bases sitting between them. Germline lookup yields CDR1 SGHRS and CDR2 YFSETQ. The CDR3 is made up of 13 amino acids. CDR3 DNA sequence: TGCGCCAGCAGCTTGGCAGGGGAGACTGAAGCTTTCTTT. Protein sequence: CASSLAGETEAFF.

CDR3 amino acids: CASSLSSSGASSYNEQFF. CDR3 nucleotide sequence: TGTGCCAGCAGCTTAAGCAGTAGCGGGGCTAGCTCCTACAATGAGCAGTTCTTC. The chain uses TRBV7-9 and TRBJ2-1, with TRBD2 matching over 8 bases. The V and J ends lost 2 bases and 0 bases, in that order; junction bases with no gene match: 9. Germline CDR1 is SEHNR and CDR2 is FQNEAQ (reference sequence). This CDR3 spans 18 amino acids.

This clone came up a few times. This rearrangement joins TRBV4-3 to TRBJ2-7; D is unresolved. Trimming cost V 1 base and J 1 base, with 11 bases left between them. The CDR3 has 15 residues. CDR1 and CDR2 (germline): LGHNA, YSLEER. The CDR3 spells CASSQGRAMSYEQYF. The CDR3 region has the DNA TGCGCCAGCAGCCAAGGTAGAGCGATGTCCTACGAGCAGTACTTC.

The genes are TRBV27 and TRBJ2-6, with D maybe TRBD2 (6 bases). CDR1 is MNHEY, CDR2 SMNVEV, per germline (reference sequence). CDR3 length: 20 amino acids. V lost 5 bases to trimming and J lost 0 bases, with 23 bases between them. The DNA of the CDR3 is TGTGCCAGCAGTAACCCCCGCGGAGGGGAGGCCATCTCTGGGGCCAACGTCCTGACTTTC. As protein: CASSNPRGGEAISGANVLTF. Variable domain in full (rest from reference TRBV27 and TRBJ2-6): EAQVTQNPRYLITVTGKKLTVTCSQNMNHEYMSWYRQDPGLGLRQIYYSMNVEVTDKGDVPEGYKVSRKEKRNFPLILESPSPNQTSLYFCASSNPRGGEAISGANVLTFGAGSRLTVL.

This chain connects TRBV5-1 to TRBJ1-2; 7 nucleotides line up with TRBD1. Trimming cost V 4 bases and J 8 bases; bases outside gene matches: 8. CDR3 length: 13 amino acids. Germline CDR1 and CDR2: SGHRS and YFSETQ. In DNA form, the CDR3 reads TGCGCCAGCAGCATAGGACAGGCTGGAGGCTACACCTTC. It yields the protein CASSIGQAGGYTF. The full variable domain, its missing parts supplied by reference TRBV5-1 and TRBJ1-2, is KAGVTQTPRYLIKTRGQQVTLSCSPISGHRSVSWYQQTPGQGLQFLFEYFSETQRNKGNFPGRFSGRQFSNSRSEMNVSTLELGDSALYLCASSIGQAGGYTFGSGTRLTVV.

The chain has TRBV27 and TRBJ2-5, with D tentatively TRBD1 (6 bases). V lost 4 bases to trimming and J lost 1 base, with 10 bases between them. Germline V gene sequence: CDR1 MNHEY, CDR2 SMNVEV (reference sequence). This CDR3 has 14 amino acids. CDR3 sequence reads: CASSSTTGQETQYF. Here the CDR3 DNA reads TGTGCCAGCAGTTCCACGACAGGCCAAGAGACCCAGTACTTC.

This chain connects TRBV27 to TRBJ2-7; D perhaps matches TRBD2 (6 bases). The CDR3 is 15 residues long. V was shortened by 8 bases and J by 2 bases, with 19 bases between the two germline ends. Germline lookup yields CDR1 MNHEY and CDR2 SMNVEV (reference sequence). The CDR3 DNA reads TGTGCCAGCCGATCAAACAGTCGGGGGACCTACGAGCAGTACTTC. Its protein product is CASRSNSRGTYEQYF.

In DNA, the CDR3 is TGTGCCAGCAGACTGACAGTCAATCAGCCCCAGCATTTT. Protein product: CASRLTVNQPQHF. The V call is TRBV27, the J call TRBJ1-5; D perhaps matches TRBD1 (5 bases). Germline CDR1 reads MNHEY; CDR2 reads SMNVEV (reference sequence). The CDR3 runs to 13 residues. V lost 6 bases to trimming and J lost 3 bases, with 9 bases between them.